One T cell receptor beta chain is described in this entry. This sample stems from a study of cytomegalovirus exposure and HLA in healthy donors. The assay was immunoSEQ multiplex PCR, and TCRdb's table has in-frame clones only and misses some. The sample shows approximately 64,000 clones, roughly 91% of them seen only once. Specimen: PBMCs. This sequence was found in a woman under 30 in good health and CMV-seronegative.

In nucleotides, the CDR3 is TGTGCCAGCAGCGTAGTGTCTAGCATTCATGAGCAGTTCTTC. It yields the protein CASSVVSSIHEQFF. The rearrangement uses TRBV7-2 and TRBJ2-1, with D perhaps matching TRBD2 (5 bases). Trimming removed 5 bases at V and 8 bases at J, with 16 bases between. Germline CDR1 reads SGHTA; CDR2 reads FQGNSA. This CDR3 contains 14 residues.